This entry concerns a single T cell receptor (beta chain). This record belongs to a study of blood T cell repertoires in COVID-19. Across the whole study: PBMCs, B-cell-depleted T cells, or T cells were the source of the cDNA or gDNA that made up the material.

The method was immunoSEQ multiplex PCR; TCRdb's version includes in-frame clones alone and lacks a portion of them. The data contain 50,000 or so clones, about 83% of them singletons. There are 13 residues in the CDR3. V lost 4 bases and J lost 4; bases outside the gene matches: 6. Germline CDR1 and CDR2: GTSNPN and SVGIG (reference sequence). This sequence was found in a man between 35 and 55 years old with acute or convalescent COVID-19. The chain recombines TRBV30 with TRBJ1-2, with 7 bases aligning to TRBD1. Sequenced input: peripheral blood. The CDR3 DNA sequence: TGTGCCTGGACCCGGGACAGATCCTATGGCTACACCTTC. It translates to CAWTRDRSYGYTF.